This is a list of T cell receptor beta chains from one sample in a study of molecular identifiers for immune sequencing clone quantification. TCRdb reprocessed the PCR reads with MiXCR, giving one entry per CDR3 protein. The table shows nearly 650,000 distinct CDR3 sequences, with around 25% occurring only once. The specimen was naive CD8+ T cells from blood, with Jurkat cell RNA spiked in. These receptors were collected from a human donor in good health. Some libraries in this study had Jurkat cell RNA spiked in. CDR3s include the opening cysteine and the closing phenylalanine or tryptophan. The D gene is left open where the match is weak. Clone size is given for some rows only: seen once, a few or many times, or a class if the clone is expanded.

CDR3	DNA	V	J	size	D
CASSLFSDTQYF	TGTGCCAGCAGCTTGTTCTCAGATACGCAGTATTTT	TRBV7-9	TRBJ2-3	many	.
CASSSRPSYEQYF	TGTGCCAGCAGTTCCCGACCCTCCTACGAGCAGTACTTC	TRBV27	TRBJ2-7	many	.
CASSLIHNEKLFF	TGTGCCAGCAGTTTAATCCATAATGAAAAACTGTTTTTT	TRBV28	TRBJ1-4	once	.
CASSLSSSGGYEQYF	TGTGCCAGCAGCTTGTCCTCGAGCGGGGGCTACGAGCAGTACTTC	TRBV5-5	TRBJ2-7	many	TRBD2
CASSQVAGDTQYF	TGTGCCAGCAGCCAAGTCGCAGGAGATACGCAGTATTTT	TRBV3-1	TRBJ2-3	many	.
CASSYSAGGQPQHF	TGTGCCAGCAGTTACTCGGCAGGGGGACAGCCCCAGCATTTT	TRBV6-5	TRBJ1-5	.	TRBD1
CASCWGKTAPYEQYF	TGCGCCAGCTGCTGGGGGAAGACAGCCCCCTACGAGCAGTACTTC	TRBV5-1	TRBJ2-7	.	.
CSAPSGDSTGELFF	TGCAGTGCTCCGTCCGGGGATAGCACCGGGGAGCTGTTTTTT	TRBV20-1	TRBJ2-2	.	.
CASSLWVSDTQYF	TGTGCCAGCAGCTTGTGGGTCTCAGATACGCAGTATTTT	TRBV11-3	TRBJ2-3	.	.
CASNQGSGPGYGYTF	TGCGCCAGCAACCAAGGCTCAGGGCCTGGCTATGGCTACACCTTC	TRBV4-3	TRBJ1-2	.	.
CASSQDSGLFTEAFF	TGCGCCAGCAGCCAAGACTCGGGGTTGTTCACTGAAGCTTTCTTT	TRBV4-1	TRBJ1-1	.	.
CASSLPGLAPTSTDTQYF	TGTGCCAGCAGCTTACCGGGACTAGCGCCTACAAGCACAGATACGCAGTATTTT	TRBV11-2	TRBJ2-3	many	TRBD2
CAWSVTGVGYEQYF	TGTGCCTGGAGTGTGACAGGGGTGGGCTACGAGCAGTACTTC	TRBV30	TRBJ2-7	few	TRBD1
CASRRYEQYF	TGTGCCAGCCGACGCTACGAGCAGTACTTC	TRBV28	TRBJ2-7	many	.
CASSSQVLLNTEAFF	TGTGCCAGCAGCTCCCAAGTACTTTTGAACACTGAAGCTTTCTTT	TRBV28	TRBJ1-1	many	.
CASSYLNGVTYEQYF	TGTGCCAGCAGTTACCTAAATGGGGTGACCTACGAGCAGTACTTC	TRBV6-6	TRBJ2-7	.	.
CASSQDTSGQNQETQYF	TGCGCCAGCAGCCAAGATACTAGCGGACAAAACCAAGAGACCCAGTACTTC	TRBV4-3	TRBJ2-5	.	TRBD2
CAAHSGSGTDTQYF	TGTGCCGCACATAGCGGGAGCGGTACAGATACGCAGTATTTT	TRBV15	TRBJ2-3	.	TRBD2